This T cell receptor (beta chain) was found in a study of vaccination and CD4 T cells after COVID-19. Overall study: Overlapping spike peptides from SARS-CoV-2, HCoV-NL63, HCoV-OC43 and HCoV-229E served to stimulate the cells.

In its sample, this clonotype was seen a few times. Its cognate antigen is unknown. As to treatment: approximately nine-day PBMC culture with coronavirus spike peptide pools or control peptides (ViraFEST assay). Unexposed donor CD4+ T cells predated the COVID-19 pandemic, collected 2011-2018. This CDR3 is 11 amino acids long. V was shortened by 8 bases and J by 4 bases, with 7 bases between the two germline ends. Sequence data for DNA of cultured CD4+ T cells were generated by the Oncomine TCR Beta short-read assay. From CD4+ T cells that had been cultured, genomic DNA was extracted. MiXCR, run by TCRdb on the PCR reads, gives a single entry per CDR3 protein. The table shows 3,000 to 3,500 distinct CDR3 sequences, with approximately 25% occurring only once.

The specimen was CD4+ T cells from blood, cultured in vitro. This receptor was identified in a human donor in good health. The genes are TRBV12-3 or TRBV12-4 and TRBJ2-3; no definite D call. The CDR3 DNA reads TGTGCCAGCTCCCGCGCAGATACGCAGTATTTT. The encoded protein is CASSRADTQYF.